Detailed here is one TCR beta chain. Its cognate antigen is unknown. This entry comes from a study of T cell responses to AZD1222 COVID-19 vaccine. Clones were sequenced by immunoSEQ multiplex PCR, and TCRdb holds only the in-frame ones, with some missing. This repertoire shows some 120,000 clones, about nine tenths found once; its top ten account for roughly 1.5%. The CDR3 runs 15 residues. The V segment lost 6 bases and the J segment 4 bases; nucleotides outside the gene matches: 11. Looked up from germline, CDR1 is MDHEN and CDR2 is SYDVKM. Study-wide points: It was only after the peak T cell response that any repertoires were sampled. Once two AZD1222 doses were given, Spike-specific TCR breadth and depth went up.

Sequences were derived from peripheral blood, sampled on day 0 of AZD1222 vaccination. The clonotype was recovered from an adult in good health. The chain has TRBV28 and TRBJ1-2, with 7 bases identical to TRBD1. CDR3 amino acids: CASRLGGVAGYGYTF. CDR3 bases: TGTGCCAGCAGATTAGGGGGCGTCGCGGGCTATGGCTACACCTTC.